This T cell receptor beta chain comes out of a study of shared T cell receptors in the human thymus (dated by TCRdb to about 2021). Broadly, across the study: The study investigated the way shared, self-reactive T-cell receptor alpha chains are produced in the human thymus.

Library preparation employed the immunoSEQ multiplex PCR assay. Held by TCRdb, this immuneACCESS table contains in-frame sequences only and omits some clones. Under half of the omission traces to an unresolved V gene where checked; the cause of the rest is unknown. Within this sample are roughly 660,000 clones, with 88% of them counted one time only. 0.0095% to 0.013% of the sample rests with the top ten. Unmatched junction bases come to 8, with V trimmed by 5 bases and J by 5 bases. The CDR3 runs 15 residues from the cysteine to the phenylalanine. Solely the CDR3 DNA is kept, with 45 bases framed from the first base. The germline V gene (reference sequence) yields MNHEY for CDR1 and SMNVEV for CDR2. To note about this clone: It lacks a known antigen. No quality values exist for individual bases; no much larger clone is one base distant.

These same records also appear under a second study, on human thymus T cells. The second investigation adds: Donors were immunologically healthy infants undergoing open corrective cardiac surgery for congenital heart defects in Finland. The thymus tissue came from surgical resects taken out during corrective cardiac surgery. Both the thymic and the peripheral blood repertoires appeared to show biased V and J gene segment usage. Highly overlapping thymic TCR repertoires among unrelated individuals were reported in the related research. The study described the TCR alpha and beta repertoires in under 10 infant thymus samples and a few matching peripheral blood samples. The cohort included a handful of male and a couple of female infants, with donor ages spanning 7 to 244 days. Thymocytes were mechanically released from the tissue and were stored as pellets of 10-30 million cells at -70 degrees C. Genomic DNA was extracted from frozen cell pellets with a QIAsymphony instrument. The immunoSEQ multiplex PCR assay was used to amplify the TCRB and TCRAD loci from a standardized amount of quality-controlled genomic DNA. The amplicons covered the V(D)J region and were long enough to include the CDR3 and to identify the V and J genes. Amplicon sequencing was performed on an Illumina platform through the commercial immunoSEQ service. Corrections for primer bias and sequencing errors followed previously described methods, while TCRAD and TCRB definitions were based on the IMGT database. Repertoires were analysed with immunoSEQ Analyzer 3.0 and VDJTools, covering basic statistics, V/J segment usage, diversity estimates, rarefaction and pairwise overlap. To estimate diversity, the Chao1, ChaoE, Efron-Thisted, Shannon and inverse Simpson indices were applied, and diversity was also estimated on datasets down-sampled to the smallest sample. Repertoire overlap was assessed by strict matching of CDR3 nucleotide sequence, V gene and J gene, and clustering was done by Jaccard-based multidimensional scaling. On average, thymus samples yielded 650,000 to 1,000,000 unique TCRB clonotypes, whereas blood samples yielded about 84,000.

The receptor chain draws on TRBV27 and TRBJ2-5; 10 central bases correspond to TRBD1. Sequenced material: thymocytes. The clonotype originates from a boy younger than two with a congenital heart defect. Donor details come from another sample of the same person, matched by shared clones. Read as DNA, the sequence is TGTGCCAGCAGTGGATGGGACAGGGGAGGGGAGACCCAGTACTTC. It specifies CASSGWDRGGETQYF.